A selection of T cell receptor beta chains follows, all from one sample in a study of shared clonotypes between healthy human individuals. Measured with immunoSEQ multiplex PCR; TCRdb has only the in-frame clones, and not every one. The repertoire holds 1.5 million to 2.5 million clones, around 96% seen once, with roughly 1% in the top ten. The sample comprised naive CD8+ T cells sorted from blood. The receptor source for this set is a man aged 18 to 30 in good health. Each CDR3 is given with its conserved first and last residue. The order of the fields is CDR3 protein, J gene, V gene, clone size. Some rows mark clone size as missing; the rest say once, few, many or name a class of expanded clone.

CDR3: CASSQEDLGSGNYGYTF
J: TRBJ1-2
V: TRBV4-3
size: .

CDR3: CASSLEQGAFGANVLTF
J: TRBJ2-6
V: TRBV7-6
size: .

CDR3: CASSERGGETQYF
J: TRBJ2-5
V: TRBV2
size: .

CDR3: CASSLISGSYEQYF
J: TRBJ2-7
V: TRBV28
size: .

CDR3: CASSLTASGTGELFF
J: TRBJ2-2
V: TRBV7-9
size: once

CDR3: CASSLNRGNEQFF
J: TRBJ2-1
V: TRBV7-3
size: .

CDR3: CASSPQGAEGETQYF
J: TRBJ2-5
V: TRBV28
size: .

CDR3: CASSLGRLEYF
J: TRBJ2-7
V: TRBV11-2
size: .

CDR3: CASSVAGETYEQYF
J: TRBJ2-7
V: TRBV9
size: .

CDR3: CASRGGQGENYGYTF
J: TRBJ1-2
V: TRBV6-5
size: once

CDR3: CAWSVGAAGGEKLFF
J: TRBJ1-4
V: TRBV30
size: once

CDR3: CASSLNGGPEYRNEQFF
J: TRBJ2-1
V: TRBV4-2
size: .

CDR3: CASSLMSSEQFF
J: TRBJ2-1
V: TRBV7-9
size: .

CDR3: CASSDRGSLAKNIQYF
J: TRBJ2-4
V: TRBV27
size: once

CDR3: CASSLSGQGGTEAFF
J: TRBJ1-1
V: TRBV5-4
size: few

CDR3: CASKETVSTDTQYF
J: TRBJ2-3
V: TRBV10-1
size: .

CDR3: CASSRVGNMNEAFF
J: TRBJ1-1
V: TRBV19
size: few

CDR3: CASSFRPRGRGQPQHF
J: TRBJ1-5
V: TRBV7-3
size: .

CDR3: CASGGQQGNQPQHF
J: TRBJ1-5
V: TRBV2
size: .

CDR3: CASSLGAGDGNEQYF
J: TRBJ2-7
V: TRBV5-4
size: .

CDR3: CASSTPTGYGNTIYF
J: TRBJ1-3
V: TRBV6-5
size: .

CDR3: CASSTSMAGVYHGYTF
J: TRBJ1-2
V: TRBV19
size: once

CDR3: CASSLAPGTGKISYNEQFF
J: TRBJ2-1
V: TRBV11-2
size: .

CDR3: CASSGMIAKNIQYF
J: TRBJ2-4
V: TRBV7-9
size: .

CDR3: CASSFGGRGDYEQYF
J: TRBJ2-7
V: TRBV7-9
size: .

CDR3: CASSQVWLGEQFF
J: TRBJ2-1
V: TRBV4-3
size: once

CDR3: CASSLLRTGPGYTF
J: TRBJ1-2
V: TRBV27
size: once

CDR3: CASSLESGRAHEQYF
J: TRBJ2-7
V: TRBV5-1
size: .

CDR3: CATQRDEQYF
J: TRBJ2-7
V: TRBV2
size: .

CDR3: CASSYSTGETNEKLFF
J: TRBJ1-4
V: TRBV6-5
size: .